This TCR beta chain derives from a study of T cells in Graves' hyperthyroidism and ophthalmopathy. CDR1 is SGHRS and CDR2 is YFSETQ in the germline V gene. This CDR3 has 11 amino acids. Trimming removed 3 bases at V and 5 bases at J, with 3 bases between. Regions amplified from RNA transcripts were the TCR beta CDR3 regions. TCR CDR3 underwent first-round RT-PCR with the HTBI primer set. MiXCR, applied by TCRdb to the multiplex PCR reads, yields one record per CDR3 protein. The sample has hundreds of thousands of distinct CDR3 sequences, more than 15% seen once. The chain is built from TRBV5-1 and TRBJ2-1; D is unclear. The source material was blood. This clonotype was sampled from a woman aged 40 to 55 with Graves' ophthalmopathy. The CDR3 here is CASSYHNEQFF. In DNA, the CDR3 is TGCGCCAGCAGCTATCACAATGAGCAGTTCTTC.